Listed here are 20 T cell receptor beta chains from one sample, sequenced in a study of blood T cell repertoires in COVID-19. Data came from immunoSEQ multiplex PCR; TCRdb stores just in-frame clones and leaves some out. The sample records about 250,000 clones, more than 75% being singletons. Material for sequencing was PBMCs or T cells enriched from blood (not recorded which). Source of these receptors: a woman between 50 and 59 years old who had been exposed to COVID-19.

This clone was counted once. The V and J genes are TRBV4-3 and TRBJ2-5; 7 bases fit TRBD1. Germline V gives CDR1 LGHNA, CDR2 YSLEER. The V gene end was trimmed by 4 bases and the J gene end by 2 bases; junction bases not matched to a gene: 4. The CDR3 totals 14 residues. The CDR3 loop reads CASSPGDSQETQYF. CDR3 nucleotides: TGCGCCAGCAGCCCCGGGGACAGTCAAGAGACCCAGTACTTC.

The chain recombines TRBV4-3 with TRBJ2-7; D unclear. The CDR3 runs to 14 residues. Germline V gene data show CDR1 as LGHNA and CDR2 as YSLEER. V gave up 1 base and J gave up 0 bases, with 7 bases separating them. This chain's CDR3 is CASSQGYSSYEQYF. DNA of the CDR3: TGCGCCAGCAGCCAAGGGTACAGCTCCTACGAGCAGTACTTC.

The rearrangement uses TRBV4-3 and TRBJ1-1; 9 nucleotides line up with TRBD1. V was pared by 6 bases and J by 1 base, with 9 bases of the junction left unmatched. From germline, CDR1 is LGHNA and CDR2 YSLEER. CDR3 length: 16 amino acids. The CDR3 loop reads CASRATPGQGNTEAFF. In nucleotides, the CDR3 is TGCGCCAGCAGAGCAACGCCGGGACAGGGGAACACTGAAGCTTTCTTT.

V and J are TRBV9 and TRBJ1-4; possibly TRBD1 for D (5 bases). Germline CDR1 SGDLS, CDR2 YYNGEE. Trimming stripped 0 bases from V and 8 bases from J, with 14 bases between. This CDR3 contains 15 residues. As DNA, the CDR3 is TGTGCCAGCAGCGTAGCCGGTTCCCGGGGGGAAAAACTGTTTTTT. It encodes CASSVAGSRGEKLFF.

The chain combines TRBV2 with TRBJ1-2; D is undetermined. CDR1 SNHLY and CDR2 FYNNEI come from the germline V gene. Trimming pared 5 bases from V and 8 bases from J, leaving 18 bases between. CDR3 length: 14 amino acids. The CDR3 coding sequence is TGTGCCAGCAGTCCTCGATACCAGGTGGGCGGCTACACCTTC. As protein: CASSPRYQVGGYTF.

CDR3 in DNA: TGTGCCAGCAGCGCAGGACAGCCCAAAGGATATGGCTACACCTTC. Protein product: CASSAGQPKGYGYTF. V and J are TRBV7-9 and TRBJ1-2, with a possible D match to TRBD1 (6 bases). The ends were cut back, 5 bases at V and 5 bases at J, with 18 bases in the middle. Germline V lookup: CDR1 SEHNR, CDR2 FQNEAQ (reference sequence). This CDR3 is built from 15 residues.

This rearrangement joins TRBV4-1 to TRBJ2-1, with 9 bases identical to TRBD1. The CDR3 length is 16 residues. J gave up 7 bases and V 2 bases, and 9 bases lay outside the gene matches. Germline V gene data show CDR1 as MGHRA and CDR2 as YSYEKL. The CDR3 protein is CASSQTLGTGSNEQFF. The CDR3 DNA reads as TGCGCCAGCAGCCAAACCCTAGGGACAGGGAGTAATGAGCAGTTCTTC.

The chain links TRBV27 to TRBJ2-1; D is uncertain. CDR1 MNHEY and CDR2 SMNVEV come from the germline V gene (reference sequence). Trimming removed 3 bases from V and 1 base from J, with 10 bases in between. The CDR3 contains 15 residues. CDR3 region: CASSFSTVSYNEQFF. As DNA, the CDR3 is TGTGCCAGCAGTTTCTCTACCGTTTCCTACAATGAGCAGTTCTTC.

The chain recombines TRBV7-2 with TRBJ2-1; 10 nucleotides match TRBD2. V was clipped by 5 bases and J by 7 bases; unmatched bases: 8. The germline V gene encodes CDR1 SGHTA and CDR2 FQGNSA. The length of the CDR3 is 15 residues. CDR3 DNA sequence: TGTGCCAGCAGCCCCCAGCGGGGGGGCCAGAATGAGCAGTTCTTC. Amino acids: CASSPQRGGQNEQFF.

The gene calls are TRBV2 and TRBJ1-4; TRBD1 matches 9 bases. J was trimmed by 3 bases and V by 6 bases; bases with no gene match: 5. CDR1 and CDR2 (germline): SNHLY, FYNNEI. The CDR3 covers 15 residues. CDR3 region: CASSLGQGANEKLFF. The DNA for the CDR3 is TGTGCCAGCAGCCTGGGACAGGGAGCTAATGAAAAACTGTTTTTT. The variable domain in full, with the rest retrieved from reference TRBV2 and TRBJ1-4, is EPEVTQTPSHQVTQMGQEVILRCVPISNHLYFYWYRQILGQKVEFLVSFYNNEISEKSEIFDDQFSVERPDGSNFTLKIRSTKLEDSAMYFCASSLGQGANEKLFFGSGTQLSVL.

This chain connects TRBV9 to TRBJ1-1; possibly TRBD1 for D (5 bases). Germline CDR1 and CDR2: SGDLS and YYNGEE. The V and J ends lost 4 bases and 4 bases respectively, with 14 bases between them. This CDR3 is 14 amino acids long. The CDR3 here is CASSPGGVGTEAFF. The CDR3, as DNA: TGTGCCAGCAGCCCCGGGGGGGTAGGCACTGAAGCTTTCTTT.

The chain carries TRBV6-4 and TRBJ1-1; 7 nucleotides match TRBD1. Germline V CDR1 and CDR2: MRHNA, SNTAGT. V lost 4 bases and J lost 4; bases outside the gene matches: 6. This CDR3 contains 14 residues. The CDR3 DNA sequence: TGTGCCAGCAGTGCGGACAGGAAGGGCACTGAAGCTTTCTTT. Its translation is CASSADRKGTEAFF.

The V and J genes are TRBV7-2 and TRBJ2-7, with TRBD1 matching over 11 bases. Losses at the gene ends were 3 bases for V and 8 bases for J; bases not matched to a gene: 9. CDR1 SGHTA and CDR2 FQGNSA come from the germline V gene. This CDR3 spans 15 amino acids. The CDR3 bases are TGTGCCAGCAGCTTGGGGGGGACAGGGGGTTATAAGCAGTACTTC. It specifies CASSLGGTGGYKQYF.

This clone was counted only a few times. For the CDR3, the DNA is TGTGCCAGCACTCTAGCGGGGGTTTCAACCAAGGAGCCCCAGCATTTT. This sequence encodes CASTLAGVSTKEPQHF. The gene calls are TRBV27 and TRBJ1-5; possible D gene TRBD1, 5 bases. The germline V gene has CDR1 MNHEY and CDR2 SMNVEV (reference sequence). CDR3 length equals 16 residues. V shed 7 bases and J shed 8 bases, with 24 bases lying between them.

CDR3 sequence (DNA): TGTGCCAGCAGGGGGGGACTCATCAAGGGGGAGACCCAGTACTTC. Protein product: CASRGGLIKGETQYF. V is TRBV28 and J is TRBJ2-5; possibly TRBD2 for D (6 bases). The CDR3 spans 15 residues. V was shortened by 6 bases and J by 5 bases, with 19 bases between the two germline ends. CDR1 is MDHEN and CDR2 is SYDVKM in the germline V gene.

The chain links TRBV5-1 to TRBJ1-1, with 7 bases fitting TRBD1. CDR1 is SGHRS and CDR2 is YFSETQ in the germline V gene. V was pared by 6 bases and J by 0 bases, with 5 bases of the junction left unmatched. The CDR3 covers 14 residues. The CDR3 is CASTPDRMNTEAFF. The CDR3 nucleotides read TGCGCCAGCACCCCGGACAGGATGAACACTGAAGCTTTCTTT.

The chain recombines TRBV25-1 with TRBJ2-3, with D uncertain. The V end was cut by 3 bases, the J end by 1 base, with 11 bases between. Per the germline V gene, CDR1 is MGHDK and CDR2 is SYGVNS. CDR3 length: 15 amino acids. The CDR3 sequence is CASSDRVRRTDTQYF. The DNA for the CDR3 is TGTGCCAGCAGTGATCGGGTGCGGCGCACAGATACGCAGTATTTT.

The chain couples TRBV24-1 to TRBJ1-2; 7 positions agree with TRBD1. After removal of 7 bases from V and 0 bases from J, the junction contained 25 bases not matched to a gene. The V gene's germline CDR1 is KGHDR and CDR2 SFDVKD. The CDR3 extends over 21 amino acids. The CDR3 sequence is CATRFSQGVPYTNPANYGYTF. CDR3 DNA: TGTGCCACCAGGTTCAGTCAGGGGGTCCCGTACACTAACCCAGCTAACTATGGCTACACCTTC.

This clone was observed a single time. The genes are TRBV7-2 and TRBJ1-1; 10 bases align to TRBD1. The germline V gene encodes CDR1 SGHTA and CDR2 FQGNSA. The CDR3 spans 14 residues. The J segment lost 5 bases and the V segment lost 4 bases, leaving 4 bases of the junction unmatched. CDR3 bases: TGTGCCAGCAGCTCAGACAGGGGGCGAACTGAAGCTTTCTTT. This sequence encodes CASSSDRGRTEAFF.

This clone was recorded once. CDR3 in amino acids: CASSQQVDEQFF. The CDR3 DNA reads TGCGCCAGCAGCCAACAGGTGGATGAGCAGTTCTTC. V gene TRBV4-1 combines with J gene TRBJ2-1; D is undetermined. Germline V gene sequence: CDR1 MGHRA, CDR2 YSYEKL. This CDR3 region has 12 residues. V was clipped by 2 bases and J by 8 bases, with 7 bases between them.